The present entry profiles one T cell receptor (beta chain) with its context. Its antigen is as yet unknown. This record comes from a study of shared clonotypes between healthy human individuals. Study-wide background: For every donor, three CD4 naive, three CD4 memory, two CD8 naive and one CD8 memory plates were used. Findings of the study overall: Shared clonotypes: 4.5% to 6% naive CD4, approximately 3.4% naive CD8, about 2.4% memory CD4, under 0.45% memory CD8. Rarefaction revealed incomplete sorted-subset sequencing despite large depth.

The germline V gene has CDR1 GTSNPN and CDR2 SVGIG (reference sequence). V was pared by 0 bases and J by 3 bases, with 11 bases between. This CDR3 has 14 amino acids. Repertoires were generated with immunoSEQ multiplex PCR, while TCRdb's copy carries only in-frame clones and drops some. The sample holds over a million clones, approximately 80% seen once. The chain carries TRBV30 and TRBJ1-1; tentatively, D is TRBD1 (6 bases). Sample: memory CD4+ T cells from PBMCs. As to subset: CD45RA-negative fraction. The clonotype was recovered from a young man in good health. Some clones in this sample may be carry-over from other donors' samples. CDR3 sequence reads: CAWSVPNRDTEAFF. The DNA of the CDR3 is TGTGCCTGGAGTGTACCGAACAGGGACACTGAAGCTTTCTTT.